A single sample gave rise to the 5 T cell receptor beta chains below, sequenced in a study of OX40 agonist ivuxolimab in advanced cancers. The protocol used for the library was the immunoSEQ multiplex PCR assay. The table was pulled from immuneACCESS by TCRdb, which kept in-frame rearrangements only. Such tables lose some clones; where checked, under half of the loss comes from unresolved V genes, and the rest has no known cause. For this sample the table gives under 30,000 clones, of which 90% were detected only once. Of the sample, approximately 22% falls within the top ten clones. Specimen: CD4+ or CD8+ T cells sorted from blood, collected in a trial of the OX40 agonist ivuxolimab. The receptors stem from an adult with an advanced solid tumor such as melanoma, head and neck, liver or kidney cancer.

The chain is built from TRBV18 and TRBJ2-1; the match to TRBD2 covers 8 bases. This CDR3 is built from 15 residues. Per germline, CDR1 KGHSH and CDR2 LQKENI. V shed 3 bases and J 10 bases; nucleotides not matched to a gene: 11. For the CDR3, the DNA is TGTGCCAGCTCACCTAAGGTAGCGGGGTCACGGGAGCAGTTCTTC. It codes for CASSPKVAGSREQFF.

V and J are TRBV13 and TRBJ2-1; 12 nucleotides line up with TRBD2. The ends lost 4 bases at V and 1 base at J; junction bases unmatched: 5. CDR1 and CDR2 from the germline V gene are PRHDT and FYEKMQ (reference sequence). There are 17 residues in the CDR3. The CDR3 spells CASSSGLAGLSYNEQFF. The DNA of the CDR3 is TGTGCCAGCAGCTCGGGACTAGCGGGCCTATCCTACAATGAGCAGTTCTTC. The full variable domain, with the rest looked up from reference TRBV13 and TRBJ2-1, is AAGVIQSPRHLIKEKRETATLKCYPIPRHDTVYWYQQGPGQDPQFLISFYEKMQSDKGSIPDRFSAQQFSDYHSELNMSSLELGDSALYFCASSSGLAGLSYNEQFFGPGTRLTVL.

The chain uses TRBV6-5 and TRBJ2-3; D call uncertain. The CDR3 consists of 14 residues. Looked up from germline, CDR1 is MNHEY and CDR2 is SVGAGI. Trimming shortened V by 5 bases and J by 1 base, and 10 bases separated the two germline ends. The CDR3 sequence: CASSKVIGTDTQYF. CDR3 coding DNA: TGTGCCAGCAGTAAGGTAATCGGCACAGATACGCAGTATTTT.

The CDR3 spells CASSVGLINEQYF. The CDR3, as DNA: TGTGCCAGCAGCGTAGGACTCATCAACGAGCAGTACTTC. This chain connects TRBV9 to TRBJ2-5; D not certain. The DNA end is a closer match to TRBJ2-7, so the J assignment may be wrong. Germline V gene data show CDR1 as SGDLS and CDR2 as YYNGEE. This CDR3 has 13 amino acids.

The chain recombines TRBV4-3 with TRBJ1-5; D remains unclear. V gave up 0 bases and J gave up 8 bases, with 14 bases separating them. Germline CDR1 reads LGHNA; CDR2 reads YSLEER. The CDR3 consists of 15 residues. The CDR3 reads CASSQDTRHHKPQHF. The DNA of the CDR3 is TGCGCCAGCAGCCAAGATACGAGACATCATAAGCCCCAGCATTTT.